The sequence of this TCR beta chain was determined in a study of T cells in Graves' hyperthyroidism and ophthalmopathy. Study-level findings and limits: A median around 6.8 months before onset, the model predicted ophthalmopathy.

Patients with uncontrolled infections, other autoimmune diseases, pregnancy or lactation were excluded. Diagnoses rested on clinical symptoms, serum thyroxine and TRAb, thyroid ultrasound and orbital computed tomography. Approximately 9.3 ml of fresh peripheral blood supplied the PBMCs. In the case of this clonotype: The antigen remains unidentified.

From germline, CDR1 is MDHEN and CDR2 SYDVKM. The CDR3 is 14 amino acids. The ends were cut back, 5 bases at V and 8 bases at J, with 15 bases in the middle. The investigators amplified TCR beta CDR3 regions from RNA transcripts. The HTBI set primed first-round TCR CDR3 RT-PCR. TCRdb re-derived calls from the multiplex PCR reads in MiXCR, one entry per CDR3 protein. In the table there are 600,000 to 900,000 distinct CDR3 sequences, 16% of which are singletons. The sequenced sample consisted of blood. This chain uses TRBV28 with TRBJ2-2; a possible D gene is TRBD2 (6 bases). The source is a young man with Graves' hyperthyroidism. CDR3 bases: TGTGCCAGCAGTCCCTTCCGGGGGAGAGGGGAGCTGTTTTTT. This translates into CASSPFRGRGELFF.